This TCR beta chain emerged from a study of shared clonotypes between healthy human individuals. For the study at large: CD4 naive cells filled three plates per donor, CD4 memory three, CD8 naive two and CD8 memory one.

CDR1 MNHEY and CDR2 SMNVEV come from the germline V gene (reference sequence). Trimming at V came to 11 bases and at J to 9 bases, leaving 15 bases not matched to a gene. CDR3 length: 14 residues. Sequencing was at deep level. Assay: immunoSEQ multiplex PCR; the TCRdb copy retains only in-frame clones and omits some. The table records about 700,000 clones, about 92% of them present only once. Naive CD8 cells were CD45RO-negative, positively selected for CCR7, excluding terminally differentiated effector memory CD45RA+ cells. Everyone who donated was a Caucasian adult who lived in Nashville, Tennessee.

This chain connects TRBV27 to TRBJ2-1; TRBD2 agrees at 8 bases. The sequenced sample was naive CD8+ T cells sorted from blood. This receptor was taken from a man in his thirties or forties in good health. The CDR3 protein is CACRVAGGLGEQFF. DNA for the CDR3: TGTGCCTGTCGAGTTGCGGGAGGTCTGGGTGAGCAGTTCTTC.